The clone carrying this T cell receptor beta chain was counted many times. Its antigen is not known. These data originate in a study of blood T cells in healthy people across ages. Study-wide findings and caveats: In long-lived donors, naive CD4+ cell counts and diversity exceeded those of aged donors.

A sample-barcoded 5' primer and a J-beta primer mix were used in a second PCR of about 7 to 12 cycles. TCRdb processed the 5' RACE reads anew with MiXCR; each CDR3 protein has one entry. The repertoire holds 600,000 or so distinct CDR3 sequences, with about 30% as singletons. The CDR3 contains 14 residues. Per the germline V gene, CDR1 is PRHDT and CDR2 is FYEKMQ (reference sequence). V was shortened by 5 bases and J by 6 bases, with 13 bases between the two germline ends. This sequence joins TRBV13 and TRBJ2-2; no reliable D call. Specimen: blood. This receptor was identified in a woman of 80 years or more in good health. As DNA, the CDR3 is TGTGCCAGCAGCCGCCCCGGTGGGTCCGGGGAGCTGTTTTTT. Its translation is CASSRPGGSGELFF.